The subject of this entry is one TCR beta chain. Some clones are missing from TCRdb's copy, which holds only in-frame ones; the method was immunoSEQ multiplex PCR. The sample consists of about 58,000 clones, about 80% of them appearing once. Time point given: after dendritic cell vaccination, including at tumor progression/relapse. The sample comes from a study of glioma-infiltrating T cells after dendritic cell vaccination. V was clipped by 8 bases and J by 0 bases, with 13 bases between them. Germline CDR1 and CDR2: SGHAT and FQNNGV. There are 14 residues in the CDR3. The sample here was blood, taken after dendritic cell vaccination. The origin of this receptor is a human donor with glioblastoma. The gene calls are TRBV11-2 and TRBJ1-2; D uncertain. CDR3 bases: TGTGCCAGCGCCTCCGGAGTCGCTAACTATGGCTACACCTTC. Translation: CASASGVANYGYTF.